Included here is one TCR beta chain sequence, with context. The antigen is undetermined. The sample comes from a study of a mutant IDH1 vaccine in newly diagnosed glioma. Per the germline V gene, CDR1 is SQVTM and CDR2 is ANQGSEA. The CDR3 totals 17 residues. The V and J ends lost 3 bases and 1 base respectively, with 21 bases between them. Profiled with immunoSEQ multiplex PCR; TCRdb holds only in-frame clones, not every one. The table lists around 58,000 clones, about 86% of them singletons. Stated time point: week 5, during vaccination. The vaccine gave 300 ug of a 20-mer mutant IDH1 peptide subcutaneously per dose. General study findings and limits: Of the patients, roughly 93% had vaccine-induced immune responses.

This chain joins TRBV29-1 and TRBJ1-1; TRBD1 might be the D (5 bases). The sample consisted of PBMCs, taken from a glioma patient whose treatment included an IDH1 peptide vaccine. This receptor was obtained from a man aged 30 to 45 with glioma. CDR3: CSVEGRAGTRRNTEAFF. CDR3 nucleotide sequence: TGCAGCGTTGAGGGTCGGGCAGGGACCCGAAGGAACACTGAAGCTTTCTTT.